The 19 T cell receptor beta chains below were found in one sample sequenced in a study of blood T cell repertoires in COVID-19. Profiled with immunoSEQ multiplex PCR; TCRdb holds only in-frame clones, not every one. The sample has just over 200,000 clones, about three quarters seen once. Material for sequencing was peripheral blood. The receptors were sampled from a woman in her seventies with acute or convalescent COVID-19.

The CDR3 coding sequence is TGCGCCAGCAGCTTGGGGAGACCCGGGGGAAACACCATATATTTT. Translating gives CASSLGRPGGNTIYF. V is TRBV5-1 and J is TRBJ1-3; no clear D gene. V lost 0 bases, J lost 4 bases, and 11 bases lay in between. The CDR3 is 15 amino acids. CDR1 is SGHRS, CDR2 YFSETQ, per germline. The variable domain in full, with the rest retrieved from reference TRBV5-1 and TRBJ1-3, is KAGVTQTPRYLIKTRGQQVTLSCSPISGHRSVSWYQQTPGQGLQFLFEYFSETQRNKGNFPGRFSGRQFSNSRSEMNVSTLELGDSALYLCASSLGRPGGNTIYFGEGSWLTVV.

This chain links TRBV29-1 with TRBJ1-2; 8 positions agree with TRBD1. From germline, CDR1 is SQVTM and CDR2 ANQGSEA. The V segment lost 5 bases and the J segment 1 base; nucleotides outside the gene matches: 6. This CDR3 spans 14 amino acids. The CDR3 region has the DNA TGCAGCGTTCCGGGACAGGCTAATAACTATGGCTACACCTTC. Protein sequence: CSVPGQANNYGYTF. Full variable domain (remainder filled in from reference TRBV29-1 and TRBJ1-2): SAVISQKPSRDICQRGTSLTIQCQVDSQVTMMFWYRQQPGQSLTLIATANQGSEATYESGFVIDKFPISRPNLTFSTLTVSNMSPEDSSIYLCSVPGQANNYGYTFGSGTRLTVV.

V usage is TRBV7-9 and J usage is TRBJ1-4; D is possibly TRBD1 (6 bases). Between the trimmed V and J ends, which lost 5 bases and 8 bases, there was a span of 12 bases. Germline values: CDR1 SEHNR, CDR2 FQNEAQ (reference sequence). CDR3 length: 13 residues. The CDR3 here is CASSPGTSEKLFF. The CDR3 DNA sequence: TGTGCCAGCAGCCCCGGGACAAGCGAAAAACTGTTTTTT.

CDR3 region: CASSLVKGGEQYF. In DNA form, the CDR3 reads TGTGCCAGCAGCTTAGTTAAAGGGGGCGAGCAGTACTTC. The chain recombines TRBV7-2 with TRBJ2-7, with D perhaps matching TRBD1 (6 bases). V shed 1 base and J shed 6 bases, with 10 bases lying between them. The CDR3 covers 13 residues. Germline V gene data show CDR1 as SGHTA and CDR2 as FQGNSA.

Points on this clone: A junction end diverges from the germline sequence, so it may reflect a read error. The V and J genes are TRBV7-9 and TRBJ1-2; 10 bases fit TRBD1. Germline V lookup: CDR1 SEHNR, CDR2 FQNEAQ (reference sequence). This CDR3 has 14 residues. CDR3 loop: CASSLPDRGRWTAF. The CDR3 nucleotides read TGTGCCAGCAGCTTACCTGACAGGGGGCGCTGGACGGCCTTC.

Details on this clone: An end of the junction does not agree with germline; a read error may underlie this. This chain links TRBV6-1 with TRBJ1-2; TRBD1 might be the D (5 bases). This CDR3 has 15 residues. The germline V gene has CDR1 MNHNS and CDR2 SASEGT. The CDR3 region has the DNA TGTGCCAGCAGTAAAGCGGGACTAAAAGAACATGGCTACACCTTC. Its translation is CASSKAGLKEHGYTF.

This chain joins TRBV11-2 and TRBJ2-7; 7 nucleotides align to TRBD1. Per germline, CDR1 SGHAT and CDR2 FQNNGV. This CDR3 comprises 13 residues. After removal of 5 bases from V and 3 bases from J, the junction contained 4 bases not matched to a gene. In DNA, the CDR3 is TGTGCCAGCAGCCCCCGACAGGGCTACGAGCAGTACTTC. This translates into CASSPRQGYEQYF.

J is TRBJ2-7 and V is TRBV28; TRBD2 matches 14 bases. The CDR3 has 16 residues. Germline CDR1 reads MDHEN; CDR2 reads SYDVKM. V shed 2 bases and J 3 bases; nucleotides not matched to a gene: 3. In DNA form, the CDR3 reads TGTGCCAGCAGTTTACTGACTAGCGGGAGGGGCTACGAGCAGTACTTC. It translates to CASSLLTSGRGYEQYF.

This clone was recorded only once. The genes are TRBV5-8 and TRBJ2-1; 11 nucleotides match TRBD2. The CDR3 is 15 amino acids. V shed 4 bases and J 2 bases; nucleotides not matched to a gene: 2. Germline lookup yields CDR1 SGHTS and CDR2 YDEGEE. In DNA, the CDR3 is TGTGCCAGCAGCCTGGGACTAGCGGCCTACAATGAGCAGTTCTTC. Translated, it gives CASSLGLAAYNEQFF.

The chain joins TRBV2 to TRBJ2-2; 11 nucleotides match TRBD2. With 6 bases clipped from V and 4 bases from J, the junction kept 4 bases outside the gene matches. The CDR3 extends over 15 amino acids. CDR1 and CDR2 (germline): SNHLY, FYNNEI. CDR3 bases: TGTGCCAGCAGGGAACTAGCGGGAGTCACCGGGGAGCTGTTTTTT. Protein sequence: CASRELAGVTGELFF.

The chain has TRBV20-1 and TRBJ2-3; 13 bases map to TRBD2. Trimming took 3 bases from V and 10 from J; bases not matched to a gene: 10. The CDR3 sequence is 15 residues long. Germline CDR1 and CDR2: DFQATT and SNEGSKA (reference sequence). The CDR3 sequence: CSASLGLAGAEAQYF. CDR3 DNA: TGCAGTGCTAGTCTCGGACTAGCGGGAGCTGAGGCGCAGTATTTT.

The V and J genes are TRBV2 and TRBJ2-7; the D is unclear. The CDR3 spans 14 residues. Per germline, CDR1 SNHLY and CDR2 FYNNEI. Trimming shortened V by 4 bases and J by 0 bases, and 10 bases separated the two germline ends. CDR3 region: CASSVSLSSYEQYF. The DNA of the CDR3 is TGTGCCAGCAGTGTCTCTCTAAGCTCCTACGAGCAGTACTTC.

This clone appeared many times. The chain has TRBV5-1 and TRBJ2-2, with 7 bases aligning to TRBD2. V shed 7 bases and J 2 bases; nucleotides not matched to a gene: 5. CDR3 length: 14 amino acids. In germline, CDR1 is SGHRS, CDR2 YFSETQ. The CDR3 loop is CASRLAVNTGELFF. CDR3 in DNA: TGCGCCAGCCGTCTAGCGGTAAACACCGGGGAGCTGTTTTTT.

V usage is TRBV11-2 and J usage is TRBJ2-1, with a possible D match to TRBD2 (7 bases). Germline V gene data show CDR1 as SGHAT and CDR2 as FQNNGV. Trimming removed 1 base at V and 5 bases at J, with 12 bases between. The CDR3 length is 15 residues. In nucleotides, the CDR3 is TGTGCCAGCAGCTTAGGGGGGCGGGGGCACAATGAGCAGTTCTTC. Translation: CASSLGGRGHNEQFF.

The chain joins TRBV18 to TRBJ1-1; 8 positions match TRBD1. The CDR3 loop spans 15 amino acids. CDR1 KGHSH and CDR2 LQKENI come from the germline V gene. The junction had 9 bases not matched to a gene; V was cut back by 2 bases and J by 7 bases. The CDR3 DNA sequence: TGTGCCAGCTCACCAGACAGGGGCCCAGAGGTTGAAGCTTTCTTT. This gives the protein CASSPDRGPEVEAFF.

The chain has TRBV7-3 and TRBJ1-4; TRBD1 is a possible D gene (6 bases). This CDR3 is built from 16 residues. V was cut by 3 bases and J by 0 bases, with 11 bases left in between. From germline, CDR1 is SGHTA and CDR2 FQGTGA. DNA for the CDR3: TGTGCCAGCAGCTTGACAGGACTTGCAACTAATGAAAAACTGTTTTTT. Its protein product is CASSLTGLATNEKLFF.

The J gene is TRBJ1-4, the V gene TRBV28; D possibly corresponds to TRBD1 (6 bases). Deletions cut 6 bases from V and 4 bases from J, with 15 bases between. Germline-derived CDR1 and CDR2 are MDHEN and SYDVKM. CDR3 length: 15 amino acids. CDR3 loop: CASRNQGSVNEKLFF. The CDR3 coding sequence is TGTGCCAGCAGGAACCAGGGGTCGGTTAATGAAAAACTGTTTTTT.

J is TRBJ2-7 and V is TRBV18; D is perhaps TRBD1 (6 bases). CDR3 length: 15 amino acids. Germline values: CDR1 KGHSH, CDR2 LQKENI. V lost 2 bases to trimming and J lost 1 base, with 12 bases between them. The CDR3 is CASSPVSQGSYEQYF. CDR3 nucleotides: TGTGCCAGCTCACCAGTATCACAGGGATCCTACGAGCAGTACTTC.

The rearrangement links TRBV29-1 to TRBJ2-2; 12 bases are shared with TRBD2. CDR1 and CDR2 from the germline V gene are SQVTM and ANQGSEA. J gave up 4 bases and V 3 bases, and 9 bases lay outside the gene matches. The CDR3 extends over 17 amino acids. The CDR3: CSVDRLAGGPGTGELFF. Here the CDR3 DNA reads TGCAGCGTTGATAGGCTAGCGGGAGGGCCGGGCACCGGGGAGCTGTTTTTT.